Each of the 9 T cell receptor beta chains below was sequenced from the same sample in a study of cytomegalovirus exposure and HLA in healthy donors. The PCR used 60 Vbeta and 13 Jbeta primers. Some clones are missing from TCRdb's copy, which holds only in-frame ones; the method was immunoSEQ multiplex PCR. This repertoire comprises 100,000 to 150,000 clones; its ten largest clones make up approximately 1.5%. The material sequenced was PBMCs. Every receptor here comes from a woman in her forties in good health and CMV-seronegative.

As to this clone: The germline gene is not matched at one end of the junction; a read error may be the cause. The chain uses TRBV7-7 and TRBJ2-5, with 9 bases fitting TRBD1. This CDR3 region has 15 residues. Per germline, CDR1 SSHAT and CDR2 FNYEAQ (reference sequence). As DNA, the CDR3 is TGTGCTAGCAGCTCCGGGACAGGGCGTGGAGAGACCCAGTACTTC. Translation: CASSSGTGRGETQYF.

The gene calls are TRBV29-1 and TRBJ2-7; TRBD1 matches at 7 bases. This CDR3 contains 11 residues. Losses at the gene ends were 6 bases for V and 7 bases for J; bases not matched to a gene: 6. From germline, CDR1 is SQVTM and CDR2 ANQGSEA. Here the CDR3 reads CSVLTGHEQYF. Here the CDR3 DNA reads TGCAGCGTGCTGACAGGGCATGAGCAGTACTTC.

The V call is TRBV11-2, the J call TRBJ1-1; TRBD1 is a possible D gene (5 bases). CDR1 is SGHAT, CDR2 FQNNGV, per germline. The ends were cut back, 2 bases at V and 5 bases at J, with 12 bases in the middle. This CDR3 contains 14 residues. CDR3 sequence: CASSLPGKGTEAFF. CDR3 coding DNA: TGTGCCAGCAGCTTACCAGGGAAAGGTACTGAAGCTTTCTTT.

The chain couples TRBV11-2 to TRBJ2-1; 9 bases line up with TRBD2. Germline V gene lookup returns CDR1 SGHAT and CDR2 FQNNGV. The V gene end was trimmed by 2 bases and the J gene end by 0 bases; junction bases not matched to a gene: 5. This CDR3 has 17 residues. Here the CDR3 reads CASSLPLAGDSYNEQFF. The CDR3 DNA reads as TGTGCCAGCAGCTTACCTTTAGCGGGAGACTCCTACAATGAGCAGTTCTTC.

V gene TRBV6-1 combines with J gene TRBJ2-7, with 7 bases matching TRBD1. CDR1 is MNHNS and CDR2 is SASEGT in the germline V gene. Trimming took 6 bases from V and 2 from J; bases not matched to a gene: 10. The CDR3 extends over 15 amino acids. DNA for the CDR3: TGTGCCAGCAGCTCCGACCGACAGGGTCCCTACGAGCAGTACTTC. Its translation: CASSSDRQGPYEQYF.

This sequence joins TRBV19 and TRBJ1-2, with a tentative D call TRBD1 (6 bases). Trimming removed 7 bases at V and 7 bases at J, with 16 bases between. The CDR3 is 13 amino acids. Germline V gene sequence: CDR1 LNHDA, CDR2 SQIVND (reference sequence). The DNA of the CDR3 is TGTGCCAGTACTAGAACAGGGTCTTCTGGCTACACCTTC. It yields the protein CASTRTGSSGYTF.

The V and J genes are TRBV6-1 and TRBJ2-7, with 9 positions matching TRBD1. Germline CDR1 reads MNHNS; CDR2 reads SASEGT. The V segment lost 5 bases and the J segment 10 bases; nucleotides outside the gene matches: 6. CDR3 size: 12 residues. The CDR3 sequence is CASSQDRGGQYV. Written as DNA, the CDR3 is TGTGCCAGCAGTCAGGACAGGGGTGGACAGTACGTC.

The J gene is TRBJ2-5, the V gene TRBV6-5; 7 nucleotides line up with TRBD2. The J call is in doubt because the DNA end fits TRBJ2-7 better. Germline CDR1 is MNHEY and CDR2 is SVGAGI. CDR3 length: 12 amino acids. The CDR3 sequence: CASTRGRGEQYF. The CDR3 DNA is TGTGCCAGCACCCGAGGGAGGGGCGAGCAGTACTTC.

The chain joins TRBV13 to TRBJ1-4; D unresolved. Trimming cost V 5 bases and J 0 bases, with 4 bases left between them. The CDR3 runs to 13 residues. Germline assignment: CDR1 PRHDT and CDR2 FYEKMQ (reference sequence). CDR3 bases: TGTGCCAGCAGCCTTGCAACTAATGAAAAACTGTTTTTT. Residues: CASSLATNEKLFF. The whole variable domain, filled in from reference TRBV13 and TRBJ1-4, reads AAGVIQSPRHLIKEKRETATLKCYPIPRHDTVYWYQQGPGQDPQFLISFYEKMQSDKGSIPDRFSAQQFSDYHSELNMSSLELGDSALYFCASSLATNEKLFFGSGTQLSVL.